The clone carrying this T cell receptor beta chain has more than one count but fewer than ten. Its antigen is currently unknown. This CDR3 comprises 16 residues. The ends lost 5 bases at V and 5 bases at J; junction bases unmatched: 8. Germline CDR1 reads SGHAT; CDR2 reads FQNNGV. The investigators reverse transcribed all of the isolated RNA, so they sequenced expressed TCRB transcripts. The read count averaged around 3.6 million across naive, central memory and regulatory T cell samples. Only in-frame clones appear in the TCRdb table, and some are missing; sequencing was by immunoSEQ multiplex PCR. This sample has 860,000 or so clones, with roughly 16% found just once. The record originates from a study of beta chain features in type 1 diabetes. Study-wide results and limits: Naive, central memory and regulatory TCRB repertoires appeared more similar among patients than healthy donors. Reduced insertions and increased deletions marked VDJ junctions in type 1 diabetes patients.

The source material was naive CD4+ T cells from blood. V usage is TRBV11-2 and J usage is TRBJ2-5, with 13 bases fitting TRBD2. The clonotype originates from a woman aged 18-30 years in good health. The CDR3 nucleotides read TGTGCCAGCAGCCCCCGGACTAGCGGGAGTGCCGAGACCCAGTACTTC. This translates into CASSPRTSGSAETQYF.